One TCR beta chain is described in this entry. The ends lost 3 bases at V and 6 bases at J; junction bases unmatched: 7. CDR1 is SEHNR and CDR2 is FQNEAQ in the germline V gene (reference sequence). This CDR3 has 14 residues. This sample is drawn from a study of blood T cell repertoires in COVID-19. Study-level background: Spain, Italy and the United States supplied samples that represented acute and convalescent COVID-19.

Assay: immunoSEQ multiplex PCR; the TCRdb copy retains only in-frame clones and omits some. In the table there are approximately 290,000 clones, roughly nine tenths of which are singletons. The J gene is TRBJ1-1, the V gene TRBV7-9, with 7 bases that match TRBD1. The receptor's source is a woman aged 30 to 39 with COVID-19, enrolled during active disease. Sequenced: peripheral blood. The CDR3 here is CASSFDRESAEAFF. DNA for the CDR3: TGTGCCAGCAGCTTCGACAGGGAATCAGCTGAAGCTTTCTTT.